Detailed here is one T cell receptor (beta chain). This sample was taken from a study of human T cells and chemical hapten exposure. This CDR3 comprises 13 residues. Germline CDR1 MNHEY, CDR2 SVGEGT. V was pared by 2 bases and J by 8 bases, with 10 bases between. The time point is: patch test 1, 2 weeks after DPC sensitization. The treatment: therapeutic diphenylcyclopropenone sensitization with weekly scalp DPC. The library labeled individual cDNA molecules by adding unique molecular identifiers to them. In the source study's methods: A per-sample median of about 94,000 TCRs was observed, with counts ranging from roughly 23,224 to 700,000. TCRdb re-called the RACE reads with MiXCR, one entry per CDR3 protein. For this entry, the V and J calls and clone size follow TCRdb and not the study's own pipeline. The sample holds around 120,000 distinct CDR3 sequences; about 10% are singletons and the top ten take 3% to 4%.

Source: whole blood, taken in connection with sensitization to the hapten diphenylcyclopropenone (DPC). This clonotype originated in a woman in her thirties or forties with alopecia areata. Some clones in this sample may be carry-over from other donors' samples. This chain connects TRBV6-2 or TRBV6-3 to TRBJ2-4; D ambiguous. The CDR3 protein is CASSYPGLHIQYF. CDR3 nucleotide sequence: TGTGCCAGCAGTTACCCGGGCCTCCACATTCAGTACTTC.